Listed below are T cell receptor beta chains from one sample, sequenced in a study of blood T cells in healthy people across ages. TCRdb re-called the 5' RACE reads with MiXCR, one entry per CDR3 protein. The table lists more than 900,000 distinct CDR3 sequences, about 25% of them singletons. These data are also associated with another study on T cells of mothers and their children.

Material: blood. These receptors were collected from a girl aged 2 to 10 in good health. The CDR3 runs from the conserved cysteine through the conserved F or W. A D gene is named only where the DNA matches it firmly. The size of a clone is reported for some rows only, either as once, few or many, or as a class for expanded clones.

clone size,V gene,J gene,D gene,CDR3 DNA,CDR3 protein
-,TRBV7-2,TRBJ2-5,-,TGTGCCAGCAGCTTCCGGACGTGGGAGACCCAGTACTTC,CASSFRTWETQYF
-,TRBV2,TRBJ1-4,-,TGTGCCGGCAGTGAAGAGTCTGAAAAACTGTTTTTT,CAGSEESEKLFF
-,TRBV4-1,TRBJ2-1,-,TGCGCCAGCAGCCTCAATGGGGCTAGCGCCTACAATGAGCAGTTCTTC,CASSLNGASAYNEQFF
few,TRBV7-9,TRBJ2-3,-,TGTGCCAGCAGCCCTCTTCCGGAGGAAAGCACAGATACGCAGTATTTT,CASSPLPEESTDTQYF
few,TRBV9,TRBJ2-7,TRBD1,TGTGCCAGCAGCGAACTCACAGGGGACGAGCAGTACTTC,CASSELTGDEQYF
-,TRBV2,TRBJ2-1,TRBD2,TGTGCCAGCAGCGTAATAGCGGGGGCCAATGAGCAGTTCTTC,CASSVIAGANEQFF
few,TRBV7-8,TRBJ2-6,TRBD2,TGTGCCAGCAGCTCCCGGGACAAGACTAGCGGGTTCTCTGGGGCCAACGTCCTGACTTTC,CASSSRDKTSGFSGANVLTF
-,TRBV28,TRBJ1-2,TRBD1,TGTGCCAGCAGTTACCGGGACAGGGCGAGATGGAGAGGCTACACCTTC,CASSYRDRARWRGYTF
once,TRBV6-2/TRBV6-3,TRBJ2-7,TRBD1,TGTGCCAGCACTTACTCGGACAGGGACCATCCCTACGAGCAGTACTTC,CASTYSDRDHPYEQYF
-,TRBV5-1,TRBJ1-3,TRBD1,TGCGCCAGCAGCTCTGCCGGGACAGATGGGGACACCATATATTTT,CASSSAGTDGDTIYF
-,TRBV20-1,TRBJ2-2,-,TGCAGTGCTAGAGAGGAGCGAACGAACACCGGGGAGCTGTTTTTT,CSAREERTNTGELFF
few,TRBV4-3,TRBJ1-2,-,TGCGCCAGCAGCCAAGAAGACCCCCATGGCTACACCTTC,CASSQEDPHGYTF
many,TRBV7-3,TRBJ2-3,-,TGTGCCAGCAGCTTAACGAGCGGGTGGGCAGATACGCAGTATTTT,CASSLTSGWADTQYF
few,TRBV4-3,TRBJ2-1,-,TGCGCCAGCAGCCGCCGAACAGGGTCCAATGAGCAGTTCTTC,CASSRRTGSNEQFF
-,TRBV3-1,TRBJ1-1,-,TGTGCCAGCAGCCAAGATTTACTGCGGATGAACACTGAAGCTTTCTTT,CASSQDLLRMNTEAFF
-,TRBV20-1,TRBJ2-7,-,TGCAGTGCTCCCGACAGGCTTAGGGGGGAGCAGTACTTC,CSAPDRLRGEQYF
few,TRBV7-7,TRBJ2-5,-,TGTGCTAGCAGCTTAGGAGGGGAACCCACAGAGACCCAGTACTTC,CASSLGGEPTETQYF
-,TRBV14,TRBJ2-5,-,TGTGCCAGCAGTGGATCAAAGAGGGTCCAAGAGACCCAGTACTTC,CASSGSKRVQETQYF
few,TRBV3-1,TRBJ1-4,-,TGTGCCAGCAGCCCGGCCAGGGCTCGTAATAATGAAAAACTGTTTTTT,CASSPARARNNEKLFF
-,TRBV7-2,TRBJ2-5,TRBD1,TGTGCCAGCAGCACTGACAGGGCACAAGAGACCCAGTACTTC,CASSTDRAQETQYF
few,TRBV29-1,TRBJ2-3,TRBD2,TGCAGCGTTGAGGCTAGCGGGACAACAGATACGCAGTATTTT,CSVEASGTTDTQYF